The 27 T cell receptor beta chains given below trace back to one sample, sequenced in a study of cytomegalovirus exposure and HLA in healthy donors. The PCR made use of 60 Vbeta and 13 Jbeta primers. Sequencing was performed with immunoSEQ multiplex PCR; in TCRdb, only in-frame clones are kept and a portion is missing. The sample includes around 100,000 clones, just under 80% of them seen just once. Material: PBMCs. The source is a male donor in good health and CMV-seropositive.

The gene calls are TRBV10-3 and TRBJ2-1; 8 nucleotides line up with TRBD2. Germline CDR1 reads ENHRY; CDR2 reads SYGVKD. The length of the CDR3 is 15 residues. V shed 6 bases and J 0 bases; nucleotides not matched to a gene: 4. The CDR3 DNA sequence: TGTGCCATCAGGGCAAGCGGGAGCTCCTACAATGAGCAGTTCTTC. It yields the protein CAIRASGSSYNEQFF.

V and J are TRBV28 and TRBJ1-1; no firm D call. V lost 2 bases, J lost 1 base, and 8 bases lay in between. This CDR3 is 14 amino acids long. The germline V gene encodes CDR1 MDHEN and CDR2 SYDVKM. The CDR3 region has the DNA TGTGCCAGCAGTTTACCGGGAGAGAACACTGAAGCTTTCTTT. Its translation: CASSLPGENTEAFF.

The chain links TRBV18 to TRBJ1-2, with D perhaps TRBD1 (6 bases). The CDR3 consists of 14 residues. CDR1 is KGHSH and CDR2 is LQKENI in the germline V gene. V lost 6 bases and J 8 bases, leaving 19 bases between the germline ends. CDR3 sequence reads: CASSGQTLLMGYTF. CDR3 nucleotide sequence: TGTGCCAGCTCCGGACAGACACTATTGATGGGCTACACCTTC.

The V call is TRBV7-9, the J call TRBJ2-7, with D perhaps TRBD2 (5 bases). CDR1 and CDR2 from the germline V gene are SEHNR and FQNEAQ (reference sequence). The CDR3 is 13 residues long. Trimming took 3 bases from V and 3 from J, leaving 9 bases between them. The CDR3 coding sequence is TGTGCCAGCAGCTTGGCGGAGGTCTACGAGCAGTACTTC. This gives the protein CASSLAEVYEQYF.

The chain uses TRBV2 and TRBJ2-4; a weak D match, TRBD2 (6 bases). Germline assignment: CDR1 SNHLY and CDR2 FYNNEI. Trimming removed 8 bases from V and 1 base from J, with 18 bases in between. The CDR3 runs 16 residues. The CDR3 bases are TGTGCCAGCGGGTCGGGGGTGATCCTGGCCAAAAACATTCAGTACTTC. Residues: CASGSGVILAKNIQYF.

This clone appeared a few times. This chain uses TRBV6-4 with TRBJ1-2; D is unresolved. CDR1 is MRHNA and CDR2 is SNTAGT in the germline V gene. This CDR3 contains 15 residues. Trimming left V 6 bases short and J 0 bases short, with 14 bases between. The CDR3 loop is CASRDLEGANYGYTF. The CDR3 DNA follows: TGTGCCAGCAGAGATCTAGAGGGAGCTAACTATGGCTACACCTTC.

This rearrangement joins TRBV29-1 to TRBJ2-7, with TRBD1 identical over 9 bases. This CDR3 has 12 amino acids. Germline lookup yields CDR1 SQVTM and CDR2 ANQGSEA. V trimming: 8 bases; J trimming: 3 bases; junction bases outside the gene matches: 5. The CDR3 region has the DNA TGCAGCTGCCGGGACAGGGACTACGAGCAGTACTTC. Translating it yields CSCRDRDYEQYF.

The genes are TRBV9 and TRBJ2-2, with D possibly matching TRBD1 (5 bases). The CDR3 is made up of 14 amino acids. CDR1 and CDR2 (germline): SGDLS, YYNGEE. V was trimmed by 5 bases and J by 0 bases, leaving 8 bases between them. In nucleotides, the CDR3 is TGTGCCAGCAGAGGGGCCCCGAACACCGGGGAGCTGTTTTTT. It yields the protein CASRGAPNTGELFF.

The chain recombines TRBV6-5 with TRBJ2-7; 7 bases line up with TRBD1. This CDR3 comprises 15 residues. The germline V gene has CDR1 MNHEY and CDR2 SVGAGI. V was clipped by 6 bases and J by 3 bases; unmatched bases: 11. The CDR3 region is CASSLTGALNYEQYF. The CDR3 DNA sequence: TGTGCCAGCAGCCTAACAGGGGCCCTAAACTACGAGCAGTACTTC.

The chain recombines TRBV18 with TRBJ1-4; 9 positions match TRBD1. The CDR3 is 14 residues long. The ends lost 3 bases at V and 4 bases at J; junction bases unmatched: 0. Per the germline V gene, CDR1 is KGHSH and CDR2 is LQKENI. The DNA of the CDR3 is TGTGCCAGCTCACCGGGACAGGGTAATGAAAAACTGTTTTTT. The encoded protein is CASSPGQGNEKLFF.

The chain has TRBV28 and TRBJ2-7, with TRBD2 identical over 9 bases. Losses at the gene ends were 4 bases for V and 0 bases for J; bases not matched to a gene: 7. This CDR3 is 16 amino acids long. Germline-derived CDR1 and CDR2 are MDHEN and SYDVKM. CDR3 nucleotides: TGTGCCAGCAGTTCAAAAAAGCGGGGGGCCTCCTACGAGCAGTACTTC. It codes for CASSSKKRGASYEQYF.

V and J are TRBV27 and TRBJ2-1; 7 bases map to TRBD1. The germline gives CDR1 MNHEY, CDR2 SMNVEV (reference sequence). The CDR3 totals 15 residues. The V segment lost 5 bases and the J segment 5 bases; nucleotides outside the gene matches: 9. CDR3 sequence reads: CASSLRQGSNNEQFF. For the CDR3, the DNA is TGTGCCAGCAGTCTAAGACAGGGATCGAACAATGAGCAGTTCTTC.

The chain carries TRBV19 and TRBJ2-4; maybe TRBD2 (5 bases). This CDR3 region has 15 residues. CDR1 is LNHDA, CDR2 SQIVND, per germline (reference sequence). Between the trimmed V and J ends, which lost 5 bases and 5 bases, there was a span of 16 bases. The CDR3 DNA sequence: TGTGCCAGTAGTGTAGGCGGGTTAGGCGAAAACATTCAGTACTTC. Translating it yields CASSVGGLGENIQYF.

J is TRBJ1-1 and V is TRBV6-5; TRBD1 matches 10 bases. CDR1 is MNHEY, CDR2 SVGAGI, per germline. The CDR3 totals 14 residues. J lost 5 bases, V lost 5 bases, and 5 bases had no gene match. This CDR3 reads CASSADRGETEAFF. CDR3 nucleotides: TGTGCCAGCAGTGCGGACAGGGGGGAGACTGAAGCTTTCTTT.

The chain couples TRBV11-2 to TRBJ2-7; 9 bases are a match to TRBD1. The CDR3 has 14 amino acids. The germline V gene encodes CDR1 SGHAT and CDR2 FQNNGV. Germline trimming cut 4 bases from V and 6 bases from J; bases unmatched to any gene: 7. For the CDR3, the DNA is TGTGCCAGCAGCTACCGGACAGGGGAGGTCGAGCAGTACTTC. Translating it yields CASSYRTGEVEQYF. Filled out from reference TRBV11-2 and TRBJ2-7, the complete variable domain reads EAGVAQSPRYKIIEKRQSVAFWCNPISGHATLYWYQQILGQGPKLLIQFQNNGVVDDSQLPKDRFSAERLKGVDSTLKIQPAKLEDSAVYLCASSYRTGEVEQYFGPGTRLTVT.

Comments on this clone: Because it lacks the conserved phenylalanine or tryptophan at the end, this CDR3 is likely a read error. Because the CDR3's place on the DNA is in doubt, the DNA is left out and the CDR3 is given as listed by TCRdb. V usage is TRBV10-1 and J usage is TRBJ1-1; the D segment call TRBD1 is taken from the table without a DNA check. Germline V gives CDR1 WNHNN, CDR2 SYGVQD (reference sequence). The CDR3 length is 10 residues, termini included. The CDR3 loop reads CASSDPQGGG.

This chain's CDR3 is CASSLGSYSADTQYF. DNA for the CDR3: TGTGCCAGCAGCTTAGGCTCGTACAGTGCAGATACGCAGTATTTT. The chain recombines TRBV7-8 with TRBJ2-3, with D uncertain. The germline CDR1 and CDR2 sequences are SGHVS and FQNEAQ. The CDR3 is 15 residues long. Trimming cost V 1 base and J 4 bases, with 12 bases left between them.

The rearrangement uses TRBV28 and TRBJ2-2; 9 bases map to TRBD2. J gave up 3 bases and V 6 bases, and 5 bases lay outside the gene matches. The CDR3 length is 15 residues. Germline loops: CDR1 MDHEN, CDR2 SYDVKM. The CDR3 DNA sequence: TGTGCCAGCAGCCCACGACTAGCGGACACCGGGGAGCTGTTTTTT. This translates into CASSPRLADTGELFF.

V gene TRBV7-2 combines with J gene TRBJ2-1, with TRBD2 as a possible D gene (6 bases). The CDR3 sequence is 15 residues long. The V gene lost 1 base and the J gene lost 3 bases, with 10 bases spanning the gap. Per the germline V gene, CDR1 is SGHTA and CDR2 is FQGNSA. CDR3 protein: CASSLGGDFYNEQFF. The CDR3 DNA follows: TGTGCCAGCAGCTTAGGGGGGGACTTCTACAATGAGCAGTTCTTC.

The V and J genes are TRBV19 and TRBJ2-7; 8 bases map to TRBD1. This CDR3 contains 13 residues. Trimming removed 4 bases from V and 3 bases from J; junction bases left unmatched: 2. Germline values: CDR1 LNHDA, CDR2 SQIVND (reference sequence). The CDR3 DNA sequence: TGTGCCAGTAGTAAGGACAGGGACTACGAGCAGTACTTC. Translation: CASSKDRDYEQYF.

V usage is TRBV7-9 and J usage is TRBJ1-1, with D tentatively TRBD1 (5 bases). Trimming removed 1 base from V and 5 bases from J, with 8 bases in between. This CDR3 comprises 13 residues. Germline CDR1 reads SEHNR; CDR2 reads FQNEAQ (reference sequence). The CDR3 DNA is TGTGCCAGCAGCTTAGGGAAGGGGACTGAAGCTTTCTTT. Protein sequence: CASSLGKGTEAFF. Using reference TRBV7-9 and TRBJ1-1 for the parts outside the CDR3, the full variable domain is DTGVSQNPRHKITKRGQNVTFRCDPISEHNRLYWYRQTLGQGPEFLTYFQNEAQLEKSRLLSDRFSAERPKGSFSTLEIQRTEQGDSAMYLCASSLGKGTEAFFGQGTRLTVV.

In this sample, this clone turned up a few times. The chain's CDR3 is CASSSGEGANTEAFF. The CDR3 bases are TGTGCCAGCAGCTCGGGAGAGGGGGCGAACACTGAAGCTTTCTTT. The chain links TRBV5-4 to TRBJ1-1; 7 bases are shared with TRBD1. CDR3 length: 15 residues. Germline trimming cut 3 bases from V and 1 base from J; bases unmatched to any gene: 6. CDR1 and CDR2 (germline): SGHNT, YYREEE (reference sequence).

This clone came up a few times. The chain has TRBV13 and TRBJ2-1; TRBD1 matches 7 bases. Germline CDR1 is PRHDT and CDR2 is FYEKMQ (reference sequence). J gave up 1 base and V 6 bases, and 6 bases lay outside the gene matches. This CDR3 has 15 residues. The CDR3 sequence is CASSGPGQSYNEQFF. Here the CDR3 DNA reads TGTGCCAGCAGTGGGCCGGGACAGTCCTACAATGAGCAGTTCTTC.

The CDR3 DNA reads as TGTGCCAGCAGCGGGGGTAGCGGCAGCCCCTACGAGCAGTACTTC. Translation gives CASSGGSGSPYEQYF. The chain combines TRBV5-4 with TRBJ2-7; a weak D match, TRBD2 (6 bases). The CDR3 extends over 15 amino acids. Germline V gene data show CDR1 as SGHNT and CDR2 as YYREEE (reference sequence). Trimming took off 4 bases at V and 2 bases at J, with 16 bases between the two ends.

The rearrangement links TRBV9 to TRBJ2-7; D is possibly TRBD2 (7 bases). Germline-derived CDR1 and CDR2 are SGDLS and YYNGEE. This CDR3 comprises 17 residues. The germline V and J ends were trimmed by 0 bases and 7 bases, with 23 bases remaining between them. The CDR3 DNA follows: TGTGCCAGCAGCGTAGGAGGGGGAGGGGGACCGGTTAGGGAGCAGTACTTC. It is translated as CASSVGGGGGPVREQYF.

The chain carries TRBV9 and TRBJ1-2; no definite D call. With 3 bases removed from V and 5 bases from J, the gap between germline ends came to 8 bases. CDR3 size: 12 residues. CDR1 and CDR2 (germline): SGDLS, YYNGEE. The CDR3 here is CASSEGVYGYTF. CDR3 DNA sequence: TGTGCCAGCAGCGAGGGAGTTTATGGCTACACCTTC.

For this clone: Different DNA sequences within this sample yield the same CDR3. The CDR3 is CASTTSGRRGNEQFF. DNA of the CDR3: TGCGCCAGCACAACTAGTGGGCGGCGGGGCAATGAGCAGTTCTTC. The rearrangement uses TRBV4-1 and TRBJ2-1; D is possibly TRBD2 (6 bases). The length of the CDR3 is 15 residues. CDR1 is MGHRA, CDR2 YSYEKL, per germline. V lost 7 bases and J 6 bases, leaving 19 bases between the germline ends.